The TCR beta chain described here comes from a study of cytomegalovirus exposure and HLA in healthy donors. Whole-study context: When 350 to 500 donors were genotyped, 81% of them were found to fall in the Caucasian-associated ancestry cluster.

Study results and limitations: After further analysis at a later stage, 16,951 TCR beta sequences were associated with HLA alleles at 0.05 false discovery rate. One later analysis reportedly identified an Asian-associated ancestry cluster that showed fewer N-insertions than the roughly 600-donor mean.

Both 60 Vbeta primers and 13 Jbeta primers went into the PCR. As originally analysed: Among the unique TCR beta chains that a later analysis counted, about 85 million in all, some 10 million were shared. Profiling relied on immunoSEQ multiplex PCR, and the TCRdb table lists in-frame clones only, not all of them. The DNA gave D and trimming, while V, J and clone size come from that table. The data contain hundreds of thousands of clones, more than 75% of them singletons. For this clone: Its matching antigen is unknown.

CDR3 size: 14 residues. The ends lost 3 bases at V and 3 bases at J; junction bases unmatched: 4. CDR1 and CDR2 (germline): PRHDT, FYEKMQ (reference sequence). The chain recombines TRBV13 with TRBJ2-5; 7 nucleotides line up with TRBD2. This TCR derives from a girl aged 2 to 9 in good health and CMV-seronegative. Sequencing was carried out using PBMCs. CDR3: CASSFGLAEETQYF. CDR3 DNA: TGTGCCAGCAGCTTCGGTCTAGCGGAAGAGACCCAGTACTTC.